This TCR beta chain was captured by sequencing in a study of T cells after yellow fever vaccination. Regarding the study as a whole: Re-detected after boosting: most primary clones, 96% of CD4 and about 90% of CD8. Contamination by abundant bulk-population clonotypes could be present in FACS-sorted repertoires.

This clonotype came up many times. Antigen: not known. The 5'RACE template-switching step produced TCR cDNA and added a universal primer site and UMIs. TCRdb recomputed calls from the 5' RACE reads with MiXCR, one row per CDR3 protein. The repertoire includes 300,000 to 400,000 distinct CDR3 sequences, roughly 10% of them detected once, and 3% to 3.5% sits in the top ten. Trimming stripped 4 bases from V and 4 bases from J, with 15 bases between. The CDR3 extends over 15 amino acids. Germline loops: CDR1 SGHRS, CDR2 YFSETQ. The V and J genes are TRBV5-1 and TRBJ2-1, with D perhaps TRBD2 (7 bases). The input for sequencing was CD4+ T cells sorted from PBMCs, taken 45 days after the yellow fever booster vaccination. This clonotype was obtained from a man aged 18 to 29 who received the YFV17D yellow fever vaccine. CDR3 DNA: TGCGCCAGCAGCCTGGGGGCGGGGGAGTACAATGAGCAGTTCTTC. It encodes CASSLGAGEYNEQFF.